Below are 30 T cell receptor beta chains sequenced from a single sample in a study of control samples from healthy donors and cancer patients. The table came from immunoSEQ multiplex PCR; TCRdb's copy has only in-frame clones and leaves some out. The sample yields about 130,000 clones, 75% to 95% seen once. Sequencing used blood. The receptors derive from a man aged 35-49 years in good health.

This chain joins TRBV6-6 and TRBJ2-7; 7 bases align to TRBD1. The V gene's germline CDR1 is MNHNY and CDR2 SVGAGI (reference sequence). The CDR3 covers 14 residues. J gave up 5 bases and V 7 bases, and 11 bases lay outside the gene matches. Here the CDR3 reads CASTITGVWDEQYF. The CDR3 coding sequence is TGTGCCAGCACTATAACAGGGGTTTGGGACGAGCAGTACTTC.

The gene calls are TRBV30 and TRBJ2-7; possible D gene TRBD2, 6 bases. The CDR3 totals 15 residues. Per germline, CDR1 GTSNPN and CDR2 SVGIG (reference sequence). V shed 0 bases and J shed 6 bases, with 18 bases lying between them. This CDR3 is CAWSVRRGPTFEQYF. The CDR3 DNA follows: TGTGCCTGGAGTGTACGGCGGGGCCCGACTTTCGAGCAGTACTTC. The variable domain in full, with the rest retrieved from reference TRBV30 and TRBJ2-7, is SQTIHQWPATLVQPVGSPLSLECTVEGTSNPNLYWYRQAAGRGLQLLFYSVGIGQISSEVPQNLSASRPQDRQFILSSKKLLLSDSGFYLCAWSVRRGPTFEQYFGPGTRLTVT.

V is TRBV3-1 (or the pseudogene TRBV3-2) and J is TRBJ1-1; D uncertain. The V end was cut by 1 base, the J end by 5 bases, with 5 bases between. CDR3 length: 12 residues. CDR1 LGHDT and CDR2 YNNKEL come from the germline V gene (reference sequence). CDR3 loop: CASSQAQTEAFF. The DNA of the CDR3 is TGTGCCAGCAGCCAAGCCCAGACTGAAGCTTTCTTT.

V usage is TRBV2 and J usage is TRBJ1-1, with 7 bases matching TRBD1. V shed 3 bases, J shed 6 bases, and the junction held 10 bases outside the gene matches. Per germline, CDR1 SNHLY and CDR2 FYNNEI. There are 15 residues in the CDR3. The CDR3, as DNA: TGTGCCAGCAGTGAGAGGACAGGTGGGGGCCCTGAAGCTTTCTTT. This translates into CASSERTGGGPEAFF.

The V call is TRBV6-1, the J call TRBJ2-1; D may be TRBD2 (6 bases). Trimming shortened V by 0 bases and J by 8 bases, and 14 bases separated the two germline ends. The CDR3 has 15 amino acids. Germline CDR1 and CDR2: MNHNS and SASEGT. CDR3 sequence reads: CASSEATRVWDEQFF. In DNA, the CDR3 is TGTGCCAGCAGTGAAGCGACTAGAGTTTGGGATGAGCAGTTCTTC.

The chain couples TRBV5-1 to TRBJ2-5; 9 bases map to TRBD1. Per germline, CDR1 SGHRS and CDR2 YFSETQ. The CDR3 spans 15 residues. V was pared by 4 bases and J by 7 bases, with 11 bases of the junction left unmatched. The CDR3, as DNA: TGCGCCAGCAGCAAAGACCGGGACAGGGATGGGACCCAGTACTTC. Translating it yields CASSKDRDRDGTQYF. Full variable domain (remainder filled in from reference TRBV5-1 and TRBJ2-5): KAGVTQTPRYLIKTRGQQVTLSCSPISGHRSVSWYQQTPGQGLQFLFEYFSETQRNKGNFPGRFSGRQFSNSRSEMNVSTLELGDSALYLCASSKDRDRDGTQYFGPGTRLLVL.

For this clone: One end of the junction is discordant with germline, which a read error may explain. V and J are TRBV5-1 and TRBJ2-6; 7 nucleotides line up with TRBD1. Germline assignment: CDR1 SGHRS and CDR2 YFSETQ. The CDR3 runs 14 residues. Written as DNA, the CDR3 is TGCGCCAGCAGCTTGGGGGGTATACAGGGGCAACGGTCTTTC. It specifies CASSLGGIQGQRSF.

This clone was seen once. This chain connects TRBV7-2 to TRBJ1-4, with unresolved D. The CDR3 extends over 16 amino acids. Trimming removed 8 bases from V and 3 bases from J, with 19 bases in between. Germline CDR1 SGHTA, CDR2 FQGNSA. CDR3 amino acids: CASAQRITAANEKLFF. Written as DNA, the CDR3 is TGTGCCAGCGCCCAACGTATCACGGCGGCTAATGAAAAACTGTTTTTT.

This chain's CDR3 is CASSIVVDNQPQHF. The CDR3 DNA reads TGTGCCAGTAGTATAGTAGTCGACAATCAGCCCCAGCATTTT. The V call is TRBV19, the J call TRBJ1-5; D unresolved. The CDR3 is made up of 14 amino acids. CDR1 is LNHDA, CDR2 SQIVND, per germline (reference sequence). Trimming removed 1 base at V and 3 bases at J, with 7 bases between.

The chain has TRBV4-1 and TRBJ2-7; 11 bases agree with TRBD2. The CDR3 is 15 amino acids. Germline loops: CDR1 MGHRA, CDR2 YSYEKL. With V trimmed by 5 bases and J by 1 base, 4 bases remained unmatched. This CDR3 is CASSLAGGSSYEQYF. CDR3 bases: TGCGCCAGCAGCTTAGCGGGGGGGTCATCCTACGAGCAGTACTTC.

This chain joins TRBV4-1 and TRBJ2-1; 11 nucleotides match TRBD2. The CDR3 length is 15 residues. Germline V gene lookup returns CDR1 MGHRA and CDR2 YSYEKL. Unmatched junction bases numbered 9, after V lost 8 bases and J lost 6 bases. The CDR3 protein is CASGKIAGGPNEQFF. In DNA, the CDR3 is TGCGCCAGCGGTAAAATAGCGGGGGGGCCCAATGAGCAGTTCTTC.

DNA for the CDR3: TGTGCCAGCAGTTTGACACTCAGGCAGCCCCAGCATTTT. Its translation: CASSLTLRQPQHF. V usage is TRBV12-3 or TRBV12-4 and J usage is TRBJ1-5; unclear D gene. Trimming removed 3 bases at V and 7 bases at J, with 10 bases between. The CDR3 length is 13 residues.

The chain couples TRBV19 to TRBJ1-3; D unclear. Looked up from germline, CDR1 is LNHDA and CDR2 is SQIVND (reference sequence). Trimming stripped 7 bases from V and 0 bases from J, with 13 bases between. The CDR3 extends over 15 amino acids. CDR3 nucleotide sequence: TGTGCCAGTAAGTCCCGTGGAGCCTCTGGAAACACCATATATTTT. Amino acids: CASKSRGASGNTIYF.

The chain carries TRBV30 and TRBJ1-3, with D hard to call. CDR3 length: 13 amino acids. Germline V gives CDR1 GTSNPN, CDR2 SVGIG (reference sequence). V was trimmed by 0 bases and J by 8 bases, leaving 11 bases between them. The CDR3 is CAWSVSLSDTIYF. The CDR3 DNA sequence: TGTGCCTGGAGTGTTAGTCTCTCTGACACCATATATTTT.

J is TRBJ2-5 and V is TRBV5-1; tentative D call: TRBD1 (5 bases). Germline loops: CDR1 SGHRS, CDR2 YFSETQ. Trimming left V 4 bases short and J 2 bases short, with 15 bases between. The CDR3 is made up of 15 amino acids. The CDR3 DNA reads TGCGCCAGCAGCCACCAAGCAGGGCAGCAAGAGACCCAGTACTTC. Protein sequence: CASSHQAGQQETQYF.

The table lists this clone with a count of one. J is TRBJ2-7 and V is TRBV18; TRBD1 matches 7 bases. The CDR3 loop spans 14 amino acids. The germline gives CDR1 KGHSH, CDR2 LQKENI. The ends lost 6 bases at V and 2 bases at J; junction bases unmatched: 7. The CDR3 loop reads CASSETGVAYEQYF. CDR3 DNA sequence: TGTGCCAGCTCGGAAACAGGGGTCGCCTACGAGCAGTACTTC. Together with reference TRBV18 and TRBJ2-7, the CDR3 gives the full variable domain: NAGVMQNPRHLVRRRGQEARLRCSPMKGHSHVYWYRQLPEEGLKFMVYLQKENIIDESGMPKERFSAEFPKEGPSILRIQQVVRGDSAAYFCASSETGVAYEQYFGPGTRLTVT.

The chain uses TRBV30 and TRBJ1-3; D possibly corresponds to TRBD1 (5 bases). Germline V gene sequence: CDR1 GTSNPN, CDR2 SVGIG (reference sequence). The CDR3 length is 14 residues. Trimming left V 1 base short and J 4 bases short, with 11 bases between. The CDR3 DNA sequence: TGTGCCTGGAGTGCCGGGGGGAGGGGAAACACCATATATTTT. Its translation: CAWSAGGRGNTIYF.

CDR3 sequence reads: CASSLDSIGSPLHF. DNA for the CDR3: TGTGCCAGCAGCCTCGACAGTATCGGTTCACCCCTCCACTTT. The chain joins TRBV9 to TRBJ1-6; the D gene is possibly TRBD1 (5 bases). Trimming removed 4 bases from V and 9 bases from J, with 14 bases in between. Germline CDR1 SGDLS, CDR2 YYNGEE. CDR3 length equals 14 residues.

Here the CDR3 reads CASSSGGYEQYF. The CDR3 region has the DNA TGTGCCAGCAGCTCGGGGGGGTACGAGCAGTACTTC. This sequence joins TRBV11-2 and TRBJ2-7; 8 bases are a match to TRBD2. Germline V gene lookup returns CDR1 SGHAT and CDR2 FQNNGV. Trimming cost V 4 bases and J 4 bases; bases outside gene matches: 0. The CDR3 consists of 12 residues.

The gene calls are TRBV2 and TRBJ2-5; D is uncertain. Germline V gene data show CDR1 as SNHLY and CDR2 as FYNNEI. V was trimmed by 3 bases and J by 5 bases, leaving 13 bases between them. The CDR3 consists of 14 residues. The CDR3 loop is CASSENGAGETQYF. CDR3 DNA: TGTGCCAGCAGTGAGAACGGAGCCGGGGAGACCCAGTACTTC.

This chain connects TRBV15 to TRBJ2-2; possibly TRBD1 for D (5 bases). V was cut by 4 bases and J by 0 bases, with 9 bases left in between. In germline, CDR1 is LNHNV, CDR2 YYDKDF (reference sequence). This CDR3 has 15 residues. CDR3 sequence (DNA): TGTGCCACCAGCACCAGGGTGTCGAACACCGGGGAGCTGTTTTTT. Translated, it gives CATSTRVSNTGELFF.

The chain couples TRBV3-1 (or the pseudogene TRBV3-2) to TRBJ2-7; D might be TRBD2 (6 bases). Germline V gene lookup returns CDR1 LGHDT and CDR2 YNNKEL (reference sequence). Trimming pared 0 bases from V and 7 bases from J, leaving 19 bases between. The CDR3 sequence is 16 residues long. The CDR3 sequence: CASSQDIIGGSGEQYF. CDR3 coding DNA: TGTGCCAGCAGCCAAGATATAATTGGGGGGTCAGGAGAGCAGTACTTC.

This chain uses TRBV19 with TRBJ1-4; D not resolved. The length of the CDR3 is 13 residues. V lost 7 bases and J lost 8, with 14 bases in between. Germline lookup yields CDR1 LNHDA and CDR2 SQIVND (reference sequence). The chain's CDR3 is CASTPRAAEKLFF. The CDR3 DNA follows: TGTGCCAGTACCCCGAGGGCAGCCGAAAAACTGTTTTTT.

The chain uses TRBV18 and TRBJ2-7; 9 nucleotides agree with TRBD2. CDR3 length: 15 residues. The V gene end was trimmed by 3 bases and the J gene end by 0 bases; junction bases not matched to a gene: 3. CDR1 and CDR2 (germline): KGHSH, LQKENI. The CDR3 region is CASSPSGGSSYEQYF. In DNA form, the CDR3 reads TGTGCCAGCTCACCTAGCGGGGGTTCCTCCTACGAGCAGTACTTC.

The chain is built from TRBV9 and TRBJ2-3, with 9 bases that match TRBD2. V was pared by 3 bases and J by 8 bases, with 16 bases of the junction left unmatched. The CDR3 sequence is 17 residues long. Looked up from germline, CDR1 is SGDLS and CDR2 is YYNGEE. This CDR3 reads CASSAVPTSGRTSTQYF. The CDR3 bases are TGTGCCAGCAGCGCCGTCCCGACTAGCGGACGCACTAGTACGCAGTATTTT.

The chain links TRBV18 to TRBJ2-5; 9 bases map to TRBD2. Germline CDR1 and CDR2: KGHSH and LQKENI. The trim removed 2 bases at V and 2 bases at J, leaving 6 bases unmatched. This CDR3 has 16 amino acids. CDR3 DNA sequence: TGTGCCAGCTCACCAATGGTAGCGGGGGCACAAGAGACCCAGTACTTC. Translating it yields CASSPMVAGAQETQYF.

V is TRBV6-1 and J is TRBJ2-3; D is uncertain. Deletions cut 0 bases from V and 10 bases from J, with 11 bases between. This CDR3 contains 13 residues. CDR1 is MNHNS, CDR2 SASEGT, per germline. The CDR3 loop is CASSEAPILPQYF. In DNA, the CDR3 is TGTGCCAGCAGTGAAGCACCGATTCTCCCGCAGTATTTT.

This clone was observed a few times. The J gene is TRBJ1-4, the V gene TRBV5-8; D is unclear. This CDR3 is built from 16 residues. The V end lost 4 bases, the J end lost 0 bases, and 13 bases lay between the germline ends. The germline gives CDR1 SGHTS, CDR2 YDEGEE. CDR3 in DNA: TGTGCCAGCAGCACCTGGGCCCGGGCAACTAATGAAAAACTGTTTTTT. This codes for CASSTWARATNEKLFF.

This sequence joins TRBV24-1 and TRBJ2-1, with TRBD2 matching over 8 bases. CDR3 length equals 14 residues. With V trimmed by 6 bases and J by 0 bases, 0 bases remained unmatched. Germline V gene data show CDR1 as KGHDR and CDR2 as SFDVKD. The CDR3 region has the DNA TGTGCCACCAGTCGGGGGGGCTCCTACAATGAGCAGTTCTTC. Translated, it gives CATSRGGSYNEQFF.

J is TRBJ2-5 and V is TRBV4-1; 9 bases are shared with TRBD1. Germline V gene lookup returns CDR1 MGHRA and CDR2 YSYEKL. V dropped 2 bases and J dropped 4; count of bases not matched to a gene: 5. CDR3 length: 15 amino acids. The CDR3 spells CASSQTLQGAETQYF. CDR3 DNA sequence: TGCGCCAGCAGCCAAACCCTACAGGGGGCAGAGACCCAGTACTTC.